Listed below are T cell receptor beta chains from one sample, sequenced in a study of T cell responses to AZD1222 COVID-19 vaccine. This table comes from immunoSEQ multiplex PCR, and its TCRdb copy is limited to in-frame clones, with some not included. The sample lists approximately 150,000 clones; around 93% were seen once. This specimen was peripheral blood, taken on day 0 of AZD1222 vaccination. The receptors derive from an adult in good health. CDR3s include the opening cysteine and the closing phenylalanine or tryptophan. The order of the fields is CDR3 protein, CDR3 DNA, J gene, clone size, D gene, V gene. The D gene is left open where the match is weak. The size of a clone is reported for some rows only, either as once, few or many, or as a class for expanded clones.

CDR3aa: CASSKRGNTGELFF
CDR3nt: TGTGCCAGCAGTAAAAGGGGCAACACCGGGGAGCTGTTTTTT
j_gene: TRBJ2-2
abundance: -
d_gene: -
v_gene: TRBV28

CDR3aa: CASSVEYRGRLETQYF
CDR3nt: TGTGCCAGCAGCGTAGAGTACAGGGGGCGCCTGGAGACCCAGTACTTC
j_gene: TRBJ2-5
abundance: once
d_gene: TRBD1
v_gene: TRBV9

CDR3aa: CASSGTSGGRLPDEQYF
CDR3nt: TGTGCCAGCAGTGGGACTAGCGGCGGTCGGCTGCCGGACGAGCAGTACTTC
j_gene: TRBJ2-7
abundance: -
d_gene: TRBD2
v_gene: TRBV6-1

CDR3aa: CASSQGTWGFWNTEAFF
CDR3nt: TGTGCCAGCAGCCAAGGAACCTGGGGATTCTGGAACACTGAAGCTTTCTTT
j_gene: TRBJ1-1
abundance: -
d_gene: -
v_gene: TRBV3-1/TRBV3-2

CDR3aa: CASSPGQWVDKLFF
CDR3nt: TGTGCCAGCAGCCCCGGACAGTGGGTCGACAAACTGTTTTTT
j_gene: TRBJ1-4
abundance: -
d_gene: -
v_gene: TRBV7-9

CDR3aa: CASSFSGRTRTGELFF
CDR3nt: TGTGCCAGCAGCTTCAGCGGACGAACAAGGACCGGGGAGCTGTTTTTT
j_gene: TRBJ2-2
abundance: -
d_gene: -
v_gene: TRBV11-1

CDR3aa: CASSLLGTGNHEQYF
CDR3nt: TGTGCCAGCAGTCTGCTGGGGACAGGGAACCACGAGCAGTACTTC
j_gene: TRBJ2-7
abundance: -
d_gene: TRBD1
v_gene: TRBV6-2/TRBV6-3

CDR3aa: CASSPLAGTQETQYF
CDR3nt: TGTGCCAGCAGCCCACTAGCAGGTACCCAAGAGACCCAGTACTTC
j_gene: TRBJ2-5
abundance: -
d_gene: -
v_gene: TRBV3-1/TRBV3-2

CDR3aa: CASGRTLFF
CDR3nt: TGTGCCAGCGGTAGGACCCTGTTTTTT
j_gene: TRBJ1-4
abundance: -
d_gene: -
v_gene: TRBV12-3/TRBV12-4

CDR3aa: CASSSEQGNSMNNSPLHF
CDR3nt: TGTGCCAGCAGCTCGGAACAGGGGAACTCAATGAATAATTCACCCCTCCACTTT
j_gene: TRBJ1-6
abundance: -
d_gene: TRBD1
v_gene: TRBV11-2

CDR3aa: CASSPSRLGLASNEQFF
CDR3nt: TGTGCCAGCAGCCCGTCCCGACTGGGACTAGCAAGCAATGAGCAGTTCTTC
j_gene: TRBJ2-1
abundance: -
d_gene: TRBD2
v_gene: TRBV5-6

CDR3aa: CASRPITGNYGYTF
CDR3nt: TGCGCCAGCAGACCTATCACAGGGAACTATGGCTACACCTTC
j_gene: TRBJ1-2
abundance: -
d_gene: -
v_gene: TRBV4-1

CDR3aa: CASSTGPSGNTIYF
CDR3nt: TGTGCCAGCAGCACAGGTCCCTCTGGAAACACCATATATTTT
j_gene: TRBJ1-3
abundance: few
d_gene: -
v_gene: TRBV9

CDR3aa: CASFTFSGTSTDTQYF
CDR3nt: TGTGCCAGCTTCACCTTTAGCGGGACTAGCACAGATACGCAGTATTTT
j_gene: TRBJ2-3
abundance: -
d_gene: TRBD2
v_gene: TRBV27

CDR3aa: CASSLGGLYGYTF
CDR3nt: TGTGCCAGCAGTTTAGGGGGCCTCTATGGCTACACCTTC
j_gene: TRBJ1-2
abundance: -
d_gene: -
v_gene: TRBV12-3/TRBV12-4

CDR3aa: CASSIGTGNYGYTF
CDR3nt: TGTGCCAGTAGTATCGGTACAGGGAACTATGGCTACACCTTC
j_gene: TRBJ1-2
abundance: -
d_gene: -
v_gene: TRBV19

CDR3aa: CATSDLSRVSGYEQYF
CDR3nt: TGTGCCACCAGCGATCTAAGTCGGGTGAGCGGCTACGAGCAGTACTTC
j_gene: TRBJ2-7
abundance: few
d_gene: -
v_gene: TRBV15

CDR3aa: CASRYSGNTIYF
CDR3nt: TGTGCCAGCAGATACTCTGGAAACACCATATATTTT
j_gene: TRBJ1-3
abundance: once
d_gene: -
v_gene: TRBV6-6

CDR3aa: CASSPTGERAFF
CDR3nt: TGTGCCAGCAGCCCGACAGGGGAACGGGCTTTCTTT
j_gene: TRBJ1-1
abundance: -
d_gene: TRBD1
v_gene: TRBV9

CDR3aa: CASSLGATAGNTIYF
CDR3nt: TGTGCCAGCAGCTTAGGTGCAACGGCTGGAAACACCATATATTTT
j_gene: TRBJ1-3
abundance: -
d_gene: -
v_gene: TRBV7-6

CDR3aa: CATDDGAHSPLHF
CDR3nt: TGTGCCACCGATGATGGGGCGCATTCACCCCTCCACTTT
j_gene: TRBJ1-6
abundance: -
d_gene: -
v_gene: TRBV6-6

CDR3aa: CATSESDRSGQETQYF
CDR3nt: TGTGCCACCAGTGAAAGTGACAGGTCCGGGCAAGAGACCCAGTACTTC
j_gene: TRBJ2-5
abundance: -
d_gene: -
v_gene: TRBV24-1

CDR3aa: CASSTSLQETQYF
CDR3nt: TGTGCCAGCAGCACAAGTCTCCAAGAGACCCAGTACTTC
j_gene: TRBJ2-5
abundance: once
d_gene: -
v_gene: TRBV11-2

CDR3aa: CASSLVQSHNTIYF
CDR3nt: TGTGCCAGCAGCTTAGTACAGTCCCACAACACCATATATTTT
j_gene: TRBJ1-3
abundance: -
d_gene: -
v_gene: TRBV7-2

CDR3aa: CASSQRLAGDEQFF
CDR3nt: TGTGCCAGCAGCCAGCGACTAGCGGGGGATGAGCAGTTCTTC
j_gene: TRBJ2-1
abundance: -
d_gene: TRBD2
v_gene: TRBV16

CDR3aa: CASSAYETSVTYNEQFF
CDR3nt: TGTGCCAGCAGTGCCTATGAGACTAGCGTTACCTACAATGAGCAGTTCTTC
j_gene: TRBJ2-1
abundance: -
d_gene: TRBD2
v_gene: TRBV6-1

CDR3aa: CASSQDQGRDPGGDGYTF
CDR3nt: TGCGCCAGCAGCCAAGATCAAGGGCGGGACCCCGGAGGAGATGGCTACACCTTC
j_gene: TRBJ1-2
abundance: -
d_gene: -
v_gene: TRBV4-3

CDR3aa: CAWSVGGVGQPQHF
CDR3nt: TGTGCCTGGAGTGTGGGAGGGGTCGGTCAGCCCCAGCATTTT
j_gene: TRBJ1-5
abundance: -
d_gene: -
v_gene: TRBV30

CDR3aa: CASSLEGRGANTGELFF
CDR3nt: TGTGCCAGCAGCTTAGAAGGGCGGGGGGCGAACACCGGGGAGCTGTTTTTT
j_gene: TRBJ2-2
abundance: -
d_gene: TRBD2
v_gene: TRBV11-3

CDR3aa: CASSGGETYEQYF
CDR3nt: TGTGCCAGCAGCGGGGGGGAAACCTACGAGCAGTACTTC
j_gene: TRBJ2-7
abundance: once
d_gene: TRBD2
v_gene: TRBV19

CDR3aa: CASTSTLLGEEVGYTF
CDR3nt: TGTGCCAGCACCTCAACCCTTTTGGGGGAAGAAGTTGGCTACACCTTC
j_gene: TRBJ1-2
abundance: -
d_gene: -
v_gene: TRBV6-6

CDR3aa: CASSLGIAGEAGETQYF
CDR3nt: TGTGCCAGCAGCTTAGGGATCGCAGGGGAGGCAGGAGAGACCCAGTACTTC
j_gene: TRBJ2-5
abundance: -
d_gene: -
v_gene: TRBV11-3

CDR3aa: CASSIQGRQPQHF
CDR3nt: TGTGCCAGTAGTATCCAGGGACGCCAGCCCCAGCATTTT
j_gene: TRBJ1-5
abundance: -
d_gene: -
v_gene: TRBV19

CDR3aa: CASSQLGLAGYEQYF
CDR3nt: TGTGCCAGCAGCCAACTGGGACTAGCGGGGTACGAGCAGTACTTC
j_gene: TRBJ2-7
abundance: -
d_gene: TRBD2
v_gene: TRBV3-1/TRBV3-2

CDR3aa: CASSLSAGLIEAFF
CDR3nt: TGTGCCAGCAGTTTGTCGGCAGGGTTGATTGAAGCTTTCTTT
j_gene: TRBJ1-1
abundance: -
d_gene: -
v_gene: TRBV28

CDR3aa: CASSQVGQLNTEAFF
CDR3nt: TGCGCCAGCAGCCAAGTCGGACAGCTGAACACTGAAGCTTTCTTT
j_gene: TRBJ1-1
abundance: -
d_gene: -
v_gene: TRBV4-3

CDR3aa: CASSDGRDSGANVLTF
CDR3nt: TGTGCCAGCAGTGACGGACGGGACTCTGGGGCCAACGTCCTGACTTTC
j_gene: TRBJ2-6
abundance: -
d_gene: -
v_gene: TRBV6-1

CDR3aa: CASSQDHGGRVGTEAFF
CDR3nt: TGTGCCAGCAGCCAAGACCATGGGGGCAGGGTAGGCACTGAAGCTTTCTTT
j_gene: TRBJ1-1
abundance: -
d_gene: -
v_gene: TRBV4-2

CDR3aa: CASSPGLAGGTDTQYF
CDR3nt: TGTGCCAGCAGCCCGGGACTAGCGGGTGGCACAGATACGCAGTATTTT
j_gene: TRBJ2-3
abundance: -
d_gene: TRBD2
v_gene: TRBV28

CDR3aa: CASSLRLAGGYNEQFF
CDR3nt: TGTGCCAGCAGCTTACGACTAGCGGGGGGCTACAATGAGCAGTTCTTC
j_gene: TRBJ2-1
abundance: -
d_gene: TRBD2
v_gene: TRBV7-7

CDR3aa: CASSDPRLAGGYGQFF
CDR3nt: TGCGCCAGCAGCGACCCTCGGTTGGCGGGGGGTTACGGGCAGTTCTTC
j_gene: TRBJ2-1
abundance: -
d_gene: TRBD2
v_gene: TRBV4-1

CDR3aa: CASSPGTSGSFSYEQYF
CDR3nt: TGTGCCAGCTCACCCGGGACTAGCGGGAGTTTTTCCTACGAGCAGTACTTC
j_gene: TRBJ2-7
abundance: -
d_gene: TRBD2
v_gene: TRBV18

CDR3aa: CASSYSLSSGNTIYF
CDR3nt: TGCGCCAGCAGTTACAGCCTCTCCTCTGGAAACACCATATATTTT
j_gene: TRBJ1-3
abundance: -
d_gene: -
v_gene: TRBV5-1

CDR3aa: CASSYSAGVNQPQHF
CDR3nt: TGTGCCAGCAGTTACTCGGCAGGTGTCAATCAGCCCCAGCATTTT
j_gene: TRBJ1-5
abundance: -
d_gene: -
v_gene: TRBV6-5

CDR3aa: CASSWRQGNTEAFF
CDR3nt: TGCGCCAGCAGCTGGCGACAGGGCAACACTGAAGCTTTCTTT
j_gene: TRBJ1-1
abundance: -
d_gene: TRBD1
v_gene: TRBV5-1

CDR3aa: CASSYVGALGYTF
CDR3nt: TGTGCCAGCAGTTACGTCGGGGCTTTGGGCTACACCTTC
j_gene: TRBJ1-2
abundance: -
d_gene: -
v_gene: TRBV6-2/TRBV6-3

CDR3aa: CASSLGVGTDTQYF
CDR3nt: TGTGCCAGCAGTTTGGGGGTAGGCACAGATACGCAGTATTTT
j_gene: TRBJ2-3
abundance: once
d_gene: -
v_gene: TRBV6-2/TRBV6-3

CDR3aa: CASRPGGPGNTIYF
CDR3nt: TGTGCCAGCAGACCCGGGGGACCTGGAAACACCATATATTTT
j_gene: TRBJ1-3
abundance: -
d_gene: -
v_gene: TRBV6-5

CDR3aa: CASSPGTTQETQYF
CDR3nt: TGTGCCAGCTCACCCGGGACTACCCAAGAGACCCAGTACTTC
j_gene: TRBJ2-5
abundance: -
d_gene: TRBD2
v_gene: TRBV18

CDR3aa: CASSQPGLAYYEQYF
CDR3nt: TGTGCCAGCAGCCAACCGGGACTAGCGTACTACGAGCAGTACTTC
j_gene: TRBJ2-7
abundance: -
d_gene: TRBD2
v_gene: TRBV5-4

CDR3aa: CAISESTGQAYEQYF
CDR3nt: TGTGCCATCAGTGAGTCGACGGGACAGGCCTACGAGCAGTACTTC
j_gene: TRBJ2-7
abundance: once
d_gene: TRBD1
v_gene: TRBV10-3

CDR3aa: CASSYPAQGEAYGYTF
CDR3nt: TGTGCCAGCAGTTATCCAGCGCAGGGTGAGGCCTATGGCTACACCTTC
j_gene: TRBJ1-2
abundance: -
d_gene: -
v_gene: TRBV6-2/TRBV6-3